This T cell receptor (beta chain) was retrieved from a study of blood T cell repertoires in COVID-19. The wider study: T cells, B-cell-depleted T cells, or PBMCs supplied cDNA or gDNA.

The assay was immunoSEQ multiplex PCR, and TCRdb's table has in-frame clones only and misses some. The table shows roughly 130,000 clones, with approximately 80% occurring only once. The J segment lost 3 bases and the V segment lost 5 bases, leaving 4 bases of the junction unmatched. Germline V gene sequence: CDR1 SNHLY, CDR2 FYNNEI. The CDR3 has 14 amino acids. The source material was peripheral blood. The source of this sequence is a man in his forties with active or convalescent COVID-19. The gene calls are TRBV2 and TRBJ1-5; 7 nucleotides line up with TRBD1. CDR3 DNA sequence: TGTGCCAGCAGTCAGACAGGGAACAATCAGCCCCAGCATTTT. Amino acids: CASSQTGNNQPQHF.